Given below is one T cell receptor (beta chain) in context. It lacks a known antigen. Per-nucleotide qualities are absent, and no much larger clonotype sits a single base away. The CDR3 covers 15 residues, taking in both the cysteine and the phenylalanine. The CDR3 DNA has 45 bases and is translated from base 1. Looking up the germline V gene yields CDR1 SNHLY and CDR2 FYNNEI. Deletion took 6 bases off V and 6 bases off J, with a span of 21 bases between the germline ends. The donors were healthy, HIV-negative adults who had no recently reported acute infections or vaccinations. All donors were Caucasian adults living in Nashville, Tennessee, USA. CD4+ T cells were enriched through magnetic negative selection, after which naive cells were positively selected on CD45RA and the remaining negative fraction served as the memory subset. Blood was collected by leukapheresis, and PBMCs were isolated by Ficoll-Histopaque density gradient centrifugation and then cryopreserved in liquid nitrogen vapor phase. Analytical flow cytometry was used to check the purity and quantity of every magnetically sorted T cell population. Genomic DNA was isolated from each sorted fraction and quantified by UV absorbance on a Nanodrop 2000c.

This entry comes from a study of shared clonotypes between healthy human individuals (TCRdb year 2020). Turning to the overall study: A few men and two women, aged 18 to 49 years, made up the cohort. For each donor, three plates each were used for CD4 naive and CD4 memory, two plates were used for CD8 naive, and one plate was used for CD8 memory. Blood TCR repertoires of five healthy adults were deeply sequenced to estimate repertoire size and the extent of clonotype sharing between individuals. To increase sequencing depth and limit assay-specific biases, TCR repertoire library preparation and sequencing were carried out by different laboratories using diverse techniques. Between about 0.8 and 9 billion PBMCs per donor were obtained by leukapheresis. Study-wide conclusions, independent of this receptor: Larger estimated clonotype richness was generally found for naive subsets than for memory subsets. When a few donors were compared, the shared fraction of clonotypes was 5% to 6.5% for naive CD4, more than 3% for naive CD8, roughly 2.5% for memory CD4, and 0.4% for memory CD8. The genetic and exposure-history diversity represented was limited by the small number of donors. Even with the large sequencing depth, rarefaction of the sorted-subset datasets indicated that sequencing was incomplete. Sampling was restricted to blood, and TCR repertoires in tissue are likely to differ from TCR repertoires in blood. Clonotypes shared by all four sorted-subset donors showed higher generation probabilities than non-shared clonotypes. Pairwise subsampling indicated that sequencing depth was expected to affect the degree of clonotype sharing among donors.

Using the deep immunoSEQ assay, multiplex PCR amplified TCR CDR3 regions from genomic DNA. For each cell subset, the extracted genomic DNA was distributed evenly across all wells of several immunoSEQ 96-well plates, and each plate served as one replicate. For sorted subsets, each replicate PCR was loaded with approximately 190 ng genomic DNA, equivalent to 25,000 to 30,000 T cell genomes. The purified libraries were quantified using a Qubit 3.0 fluorometer, sized with a Bioanalyzer 2100, and then quantified again using the KAPA Library Quantification kit. Every immunoSEQ 96-well plate was sequenced on a dedicated single-read 150-cycle Illumina NextSeq 550 flow cell. As for the original processing: Because only junctional sequences without quality scores were contained in the immunoSEQ output, filtering matching that applied to full-length reads could not be performed. Sequences were annotated with PyIR, a Python wrapper for IgBLAST v1.9, and V/J genes and CDR3 were assigned using IMGT germline references. Reads were removed for weak V/J assignments (E-value above 1e-6), missing CDR3, stop codons, out-of-frame junctions, or ambiguous translated residues. V3J clonotypes were defined as sequences sharing an identical inferred V gene, J gene, and CDR3 amino acid sequence. To compute the percentage overlap between repertoires, the number of shared unique clonotypes was divided by the size of the smaller repertoire. Repertoire richness was assessed with RTK rarefaction, the Chao1 estimator, and Recon v2.1 estimates of unobserved clonotypes. Generation probabilities for all TCRbeta clonotypes obtained by the gDNA method from a few donors were computed using OLGA. Entries here come from immuneACCESS through TCRdb and include only in-frame sequences with V and J called. Some clones fail to appear in such tables; in the studies checked, an unresolved V gene covers under half of the shortfall, and the cause of the remainder is unknown. Clonal size and the V and J genes are those of that table, whereas D and trimming came from the DNA. This sample has more than 1.2 million clones in its table, and around 98.5% of those were observed once. The ten largest clones capture approximately 0.4% of the sample.

The sequence was collected from a man under 40 in good health. This sequence uses TRBV2 and TRBJ2-7; no D segment can be confidently identified. The material sequenced was naive CD4+ T cells sorted from blood. What this sample's cell subset or site label stands for: CD45RA+ positively selected. CDR3 protein: CASSPMGGRSREQYF. The DNA sequence is given as TGTGCCAGCAGCCCCATGGGCGGTAGGTCTCGCGAGCAGTACTTC.